This TCR beta chain derives from a study of OX40 agonist ivuxolimab in advanced cancers. Study-wide context: Ivuxolimab, which targeted the costimulatory receptor OX40 (CD134), was an agonistic, fully human IgG2 monoclonal antibody. Intravenous ivuxolimab was administered to patients every 2 weeks at six dose levels: 0.01, 0.1, 0.3, 1.5, 3 and 10 mg/kg. Of the approximately 50 patients in dose escalation, 19 had hepatocellular carcinoma, about 15 had melanoma, 9 had renal cell carcinoma and 9 had head and neck cancer. A male proportion of around 81% and a mean age of approximately 55 years, ranging from about 20 to 85, were recorded for the dose-escalation cohort. Prior anti-PD-1, anti-PD-L1 or anti-CTLA-4 therapy was permitted, and 40% of dose-escalation patients had received checkpoint inhibitors. Partial responses were achieved by three dose-escalation patients, of whom one had hepatocellular carcinoma and two had cutaneous melanoma. Peripheral TCRbeta sequencing aimed to test whether ivuxolimab altered TCR sequence diversity and caused clonal T-cell expansion. The paper describes the monotherapy dose-escalation part (N = 52 patients) of the phase I trial of ivuxolimab.

The germline V gene provides CDR1 SGHDN and CDR2 FVKESK. Relative to germline, V is 2 bases shorter and J is 5 bases shorter, with 4 bases between their ends. From the cysteine through the phenylalanine, the CDR3 covers 11 amino acids. Of all the DNA, just the CDR3 is kept, 33 bases in frame from base 1. The trial excluded patients who had a history of autoimmune disease or were on systemic immunosuppression. Peripheral blood for TCR sequencing was drawn from every dose cohort at baseline, at cycle 4 day 1 and at cycle 7 day 1. Samples came from an open-label, multicenter, first-in-human phase I dose-escalation trial of ivuxolimab. Adults with locally advanced or metastatic head and neck squamous cell, hepatocellular, melanoma or renal cell carcinoma were enrolled in the trial. Before TCR sequencing, CD4+ T cells and CD8+ T cells from peripheral blood were sorted into separate populations. Genomic DNA was extracted from sorted cells for sequencing of the TCRbeta CDR3 region. The immunoSEQ Assay was used to sequence the TCRbeta CDR3 regions. TCRdb stores this immuneACCESS table with in-frame sequences only. Part of the clones is absent; in the studies checked, under half of the shortfall reflects unresolved V genes, and no reason is known for the rest. This sample gives about 36,000 clones in total; around four fifths of them show up just once. In total, the top ten clones hold around 13% of the sample.

Results and caveats for the whole study, not just this receptor: Antigen specificity was not determined for the clonally expanded peripheral T cells. Low levels of normalized T-cell clonal expansion were also shown by some nonresponding patients. At doses of 0.1 to 3.0 mg/kg, clonal expansion of both CD4+ and CD8+ blood T cells was observed from baseline to week 6. Partial responders in the 0.1-3.0 mg/kg groups had among the lowest normalized peripheral clonal expansion, especially among CD8+ T cells. After ivuxolimab, more expanded clones were found on average in CD8+ T cells than in CD4+ T cells.

As for this clone: Its cognate antigen has yet to be identified. Base qualities are not at hand, and no much larger clone is one base apart.

The sequence was collected from an adult with an advanced solid tumor such as melanoma, head and neck, liver or kidney cancer. The chain is assembled from TRBV14 and TRBJ2-7, with an unclear D gene assignment. This sample comprised CD4+ or CD8+ T cells sorted from blood, obtained in a trial of the OX40 agonist ivuxolimab. The CDR3 here reads CASSQNHEQYF. The nucleotide sequence is TGTGCCAGCAGCCAAAATCACGAGCAGTACTTC.